Shown below are 25 T cell receptor beta chains from a single sample sequenced in a study of blood T cells in healthy people across ages. With a J-beta primer mix and a sample-barcoded 5' primer, a second PCR ran about 7 to 12 cycles. TCRdb re-called the 5' RACE reads with MiXCR, one entry per CDR3 protein. The sample consists of hundreds of thousands of distinct CDR3 sequences, about 21% of them appearing once. The specimen was blood. Source of these receptors: a man between 65 and 85 years old in good health.

This clonotype was counted between two and nine times. The V call is TRBV9, the J call TRBJ2-7, with D tentatively TRBD1 or TRBD2 (5 bases each). The ends were cut back, 4 bases at V and 7 bases at J, with 18 bases in the middle. CDR3 length: 14 residues. From germline, CDR1 is SGDLS and CDR2 YYNGEE. CDR3 in amino acids: CASSTRDQPLEQYF. DNA of the CDR3: TGTGCCAGCAGCACCCGGGACCAACCCCTAGAGCAGTACTTC. Looking up the rest from reference TRBV9 and TRBJ2-7 gives the full variable domain: DSGVTQTPKHLITATGQRVTLRCSPRSGDLSVYWYQQSLDQGLQFLIQYYNGEERAKGNILERFSAQQFPDLHSELNLSSLELGDSALYFCASSTRDQPLEQYFGPGTRLTVT.

This clonotype was recorded a few times. The chain has TRBV12-3 or TRBV12-4 and TRBJ1-4; 10 nucleotides agree with TRBD1. Trimming took 6 bases from V and 3 from J; bases not matched to a gene: 4. The CDR3 is made up of 15 amino acids. The CDR3 here is CASRGQGIPNEKLFF. In DNA, the CDR3 is TGTGCCAGCAGGGGACAGGGGATACCTAATGAAAAACTGTTTTTT.

This clonotype was recorded a few times. The rearrangement joins TRBV4-2 to TRBJ2-3; perhaps D is TRBD1 or TRBD2 (5 bases each). V was clipped by 3 bases and J by 2 bases, with 15 bases between them. Germline-derived CDR1 and CDR2 are LGHNA and YNFKEQ. The CDR3 extends over 16 amino acids. CDR3 sequence reads: CASSQTTTGTTDTQYF. CDR3 DNA sequence: TGTGCCAGCAGCCAGACTACGACGGGGACCACAGATACGCAGTATTTT.

The chain recombines TRBV6-6 with TRBJ2-2; D might be TRBD2 (5 bases). Germline V gene lookup returns CDR1 MNHNY and CDR2 SVGAGI (reference sequence). The CDR3 extends over 14 amino acids. The ends were cut back, 7 bases at V and 5 bases at J, with 14 bases in the middle. CDR3 region: CASTPWTSTGELFF. DNA for the CDR3: TGTGCCAGCACCCCCTGGACTTCTACCGGGGAGCTGTTTTTT.

This clonotype was detected only a few times. V and J are TRBV5-1 and TRBJ2-1; D unresolved. The CDR3 is 16 residues long. The germline V gene has CDR1 SGHRS and CDR2 YFSETQ. Between the trimmed V and J ends, which lost 0 bases and 0 bases, there was a span of 10 bases. For the CDR3, the DNA is TGCGCCAGCAGCTTGGTCTGGGGAAGCTCCTACAATGAGCAGTTCTTC. This translates into CASSLVWGSSYNEQFF.

The genes are TRBV6-5 and TRBJ2-1; possibly TRBD1 or TRBD2 for D (5 bases each). From germline, CDR1 is MNHEY and CDR2 SVGAGI. The V and J ends lost 2 bases and 8 bases respectively, with 10 bases between them. CDR3 length: 13 amino acids. Here the CDR3 DNA reads TGTGCCAGCAGTTACCTCCGGGGCGATGAGCAGTTCTTC. Translating gives CASSYLRGDEQFF.

The rearrangement links TRBV6-6 to TRBJ2-4; 14 bases fit TRBD2. The length of the CDR3 is 17 residues. Trimming took 2 bases from V and 9 from J; bases not matched to a gene: 9. Germline values: CDR1 MNHNY, CDR2 SVGAGI (reference sequence). CDR3 coding DNA: TGTGCCAGCAGTTACATTCCGGGACTAGCGGGAGCCAGCATTCAGTACTTC. It yields the protein CASSYIPGLAGASIQYF.

This clonotype was detected only a few times. CDR3 protein: CASGGPGQSIQYF. CDR3 in DNA: TGTGCCAGCGGGGGTCCGGGACAGTCCATTCAGTACTTC. The chain combines TRBV27 with TRBJ2-4; 7 bases align to TRBD1. Germline loops: CDR1 MNHEY, CDR2 SMNVEV (reference sequence). The junction had 10 bases not matched to a gene; V was cut back by 8 bases and J by 9 bases. The CDR3 loop spans 13 amino acids.

This clonotype was observed a handful of times. The rearrangement joins TRBV6-2 or TRBV6-3 to TRBJ2-5; tentatively, D is TRBD1 or TRBD2 (5 bases each). The CDR3 sequence is 14 residues long. The germline gives CDR1 MNHEY, CDR2 SVGEGT. Between the trimmed V and J ends, which lost 6 bases and 5 bases, there was a span of 16 bases. The CDR3 nucleotides read TGTGCCAGCAGAACGAGCCGGGACGCGGAGACCCAGTACTTC. It encodes CASRTSRDAETQYF.

This clonotype has only a few counts. This chain connects TRBV14 to TRBJ2-1, with 9 bases aligning to TRBD2. Germline values: CDR1 SGHDN, CDR2 FVKESK. With V trimmed by 0 bases and J by 9 bases, 9 bases remained unmatched. The CDR3 is 16 amino acids. CDR3 DNA sequence: TGTGCCAGCAGCCAAGATTTAGCGGGAGCCTATACTGAGCAGTTCTTC. It is translated as CASSQDLAGAYTEQFF.

This sequence joins TRBV12-3 or TRBV12-4 and TRBJ2-1, with D uncertain. This CDR3 has 13 amino acids. V lost 5 bases and J lost 5, with 10 bases in between. In DNA, the CDR3 is TGTGCCAGCAGTCTTGACCGTCACAATGAGCAGTTCTTC. It specifies CASSLDRHNEQFF.

This clonotype was observed a single time. The chain links TRBV20-1 to TRBJ2-7; 8 bases line up with TRBD2. CDR3 length: 14 residues. With V trimmed by 3 bases and J by 7 bases, 11 bases remained unmatched. CDR1 is DFQATT, CDR2 SNEGSKA, per germline (reference sequence). The chain's CDR3 is CSASLSGGPGEQYF. CDR3 DNA sequence: TGCAGTGCTAGTCTATCGGGAGGGCCAGGGGAGCAGTACTTC.

The chain joins TRBV4-3 to TRBJ2-1; the match to TRBD2 covers 7 bases. The length of the CDR3 is 16 residues. Germline CDR1 and CDR2: LGHNA and YSLEER. V was pared by 0 bases and J by 10 bases, with 12 bases of the junction left unmatched. As DNA, the CDR3 is TGCGCCAGCAGCCAAGATAGGTTCGGCGGGAGTCTCGAGCAGTTCTTC. This encodes CASSQDRFGGSLEQFF.

The CDR3 region is CASSPPGAGSSYEQYF. As DNA, the CDR3 is TGTGCCAGCAGTCCCCCAGGGGCAGGGAGCTCCTACGAGCAGTACTTC. The V call is TRBV25-1, the J call TRBJ2-7; a weak D match, TRBD1 (6 bases). V lost 5 bases to trimming and J lost 0 bases, with 17 bases between them. CDR1 and CDR2 (germline): MGHDK, SYGVNS. This CDR3 has 16 residues.

Ten or more counts support this clonotype. This sequence joins TRBV7-2 and TRBJ2-2; no clear D gene. The germline V and J ends were trimmed by 1 base and 4 bases, with 10 bases remaining between them. The CDR3 has 15 residues. The germline CDR1 and CDR2 sequences are SGHTA and FQGNSA. The CDR3 reads CASSLEATTTGELFF. The CDR3 DNA reads TGTGCCAGCAGCTTAGAGGCGACAACCACCGGGGAGCTGTTTTTT. The full variable domain, completed using reference TRBV7-2 and TRBJ2-2, is GAGVSQSPSNKVTEKGKDVELRCDPISGHTALYWYRQSLGQGLEFLIYFQGNSAPDKSGLPSDRFSAERTGGSVSTLTIQRTQQEDSAVYLCASSLEATTTGELFFGEGSRLTVL.

The chain uses TRBV28 and TRBJ2-7; 7 bases agree with TRBD1. The CDR3 consists of 15 residues. In germline, CDR1 is MDHEN, CDR2 SYDVKM. With V trimmed by 6 bases and J by 1 base, 9 bases remained unmatched. CDR3 in DNA: TGTGCCAGCAGCTCTGACAGGGTCGGGTCCTACGAGCAGTACTTC. Its protein product is CASSSDRVGSYEQYF.

This clonotype was seen a handful of times. CDR3 in amino acids: CSARDGASGRNEQFF. For the CDR3, the DNA is TGCAGTGCTAGAGACGGGGCTAGCGGGAGAAATGAGCAGTTCTTC. The rearrangement links TRBV20-1 to TRBJ2-1; 10 nucleotides agree with TRBD2. The V gene end was trimmed by 0 bases and the J gene end by 7 bases; junction bases not matched to a gene: 6. The CDR3 runs 15 residues. Germline V gene sequence: CDR1 DFQATT, CDR2 SNEGSKA (reference sequence).

The chain joins TRBV5-1 to TRBJ1-1; D remains ambiguous. V dropped 0 bases and J dropped 7 bases, with 19 bases sitting between them. The CDR3 runs 16 residues. Germline V gene sequence: CDR1 SGHRS, CDR2 YFSETQ. The chain's CDR3 is CASSLEAALGTGEAFF. CDR3 in DNA: TGCGCCAGCAGCTTGGAAGCGGCTTTGGGTACGGGTGAAGCTTTCTTT.

This chain joins TRBV20-1 and TRBJ2-5; perhaps TRBD1 as D (6 bases). Germline V gives CDR1 DFQATT, CDR2 SNEGSKA (reference sequence). The CDR3 has 11 residues. V was pared by 4 bases and J by 11 bases, with 14 bases between. The CDR3 spells CSANMPDRQYF. For the CDR3, the DNA is TGCAGTGCTAATATGCCCGACAGGCAGTACTTC.

Ten or more counts support this clonotype. V and J are TRBV3-1 and TRBJ2-7; D unclear. Germline CDR1 and CDR2: LGHDT and YNNKEL (reference sequence). This CDR3 region has 14 residues. Trimming pared 1 base from V and 1 base from J, leaving 8 bases between. CDR3 in amino acids: CASSQAGGSYEQYF. The CDR3 DNA sequence: TGTGCCAGCAGCCAAGCGGGCGGATCCTACGAGCAGTACTTC.

This clonotype was counted between two and nine times. J is TRBJ1-2 and V is TRBV7-9, with 10 bases identical to TRBD1. The CDR3 spans 15 residues. The V gene end was trimmed by 5 bases and the J gene end by 5 bases; junction bases not matched to a gene: 8. CDR1 SEHNR and CDR2 FQNEAQ come from the germline V gene (reference sequence). In nucleotides, the CDR3 is TGTGCCAGCAGCATGGGACAGGGGCGAGTTTATGGCTACACCTTC. Protein product: CASSMGQGRVYGYTF.

The rearrangement joins TRBV20-1 to TRBJ2-7; maybe TRBD2 (9 bases). The CDR3 runs 15 residues. V lost 6 bases, J lost 3 bases, and 21 bases lay in between. Germline V CDR1 and CDR2: DFQATT, SNEGSKA (reference sequence). The CDR3 DNA reads TGCAGTGCAGGCGGGGGGGCAGGGGGCTTCTACGAGCAGTACTTC. Its protein product is CSAGGGAGGFYEQYF.

The chain recombines TRBV10-3 with TRBJ2-3, with D unclear. CDR3 length: 11 residues. Trimming took off 11 bases at V and 10 bases at J, with 16 bases between the two ends. Germline V CDR1 and CDR2: ENHRY, SYGVKD. The CDR3 is CAAQSAVSQYF. In DNA, the CDR3 is TGTGCCGCCCAGTCCGCCGTTTCGCAGTATTTT.

This sequence joins TRBV24-1 and TRBJ2-5; D is undetermined. TRBJ2-7 explains the end of the DNA better; the J call may be wrong. Germline values: CDR1 KGHDR, CDR2 SFDVKD. The CDR3 consists of 13 residues. CDR3 region: CATAGAGSYEQYF. The DNA for the CDR3 is TGTGCCACCGCAGGAGCAGGATCCTACGAGCAGTACTTC.

This clonotype has more than one count but fewer than ten. This sequence joins TRBV7-9 and TRBJ2-6; TRBD2 might be the D (5 bases). The CDR3 contains 18 residues. CDR1 is SEHNR and CDR2 is FQNEAQ in the germline V gene (reference sequence). The V end was cut by 0 bases, the J end by 2 bases, with 14 bases between. CDR3 nucleotide sequence: TGTGCCAGCAGCTTAGCGAGGGCAGGAGGCACTGGGGCCAACGTCCTGACTTTC. It encodes CASSLARAGGTGANVLTF.